The 20 T cell receptor beta chains below all came from one sample that was sequenced in a study of TIL therapy for anti-PD-1-resistant metastatic lung cancer. Regarding time point: pre-treatment sample, taken before nivolumab and TIL therapy. This was the immunoSEQ v3 assay. The data were produced by immunoSEQ multiplex PCR, yet TCRdb's version contains in-frame clones alone and is incomplete. Altogether roughly 15,000 clones are present, about 83% being singletons, with the ten largest covering about 0.85%. Sequenced material: blood, taken at baseline. The receptors were sampled from a person between 25 and 79 years old with non-small cell lung cancer.

The CDR3 reads CASSRQPGQGYNEQFF. For the CDR3, the DNA is TGTGCCAGCAGCCGACAACCGGGACAGGGATACAATGAGCAGTTCTTC. The gene calls are TRBV4-2 and TRBJ2-1; 9 nucleotides line up with TRBD1. J lost 4 bases, V lost 4 bases, and 8 bases had no gene match. The CDR3 is made up of 16 amino acids. In germline, CDR1 is LGHNA, CDR2 YNFKEQ.

The CDR3 bases are TGTGCCAGCAGCCCCGTAAGCGGTTTCACAGATACGCAGTATTTT. Translating it yields CASSPVSGFTDTQYF. The chain combines TRBV11-2 with TRBJ2-3, with D perhaps TRBD2 (5 bases). Germline values: CDR1 SGHAT, CDR2 FQNNGV. The V and J ends lost 5 bases and 2 bases respectively, with 14 bases between them. CDR3 length: 15 amino acids.

This clone was seen a handful of times. The CDR3 DNA reads TGTGCCAGCAGCAGGGATTATAATGAAAAACTGTTTTTT. Translated, it gives CASSRDYNEKLFF. The J gene is TRBJ1-4, the V gene TRBV6-6; maybe TRBD1 (5 bases). The CDR3 is 13 residues long. Germline V gives CDR1 MNHNY, CDR2 SVGAGI (reference sequence). Trimming left V 6 bases short and J 4 bases short, with 9 bases between.

The V gene is TRBV2, the J gene TRBJ2-2; D is possibly TRBD2 (5 bases). Looked up from germline, CDR1 is SNHLY and CDR2 is FYNNEI. The CDR3 loop spans 15 amino acids. Trimming left V 5 bases short and J 4 bases short, with 14 bases between. The CDR3 DNA reads TGTGCCAGCAGTCGTGACACCGCGGGCACCGGGGAGCTGTTTTTT. This gives the protein CASSRDTAGTGELFF.

This chain joins TRBV27 and TRBJ1-2; 10 bases are shared with TRBD1. The CDR3 extends over 18 amino acids. Germline CDR1 MNHEY, CDR2 SMNVEV (reference sequence). V shed 5 bases, J shed 4 bases, and the junction held 16 bases outside the gene matches. CDR3 bases: TGTGCCAGCAGTCCACTAAGACAGGGGGCAACCCCTAGCTATGGCTACACCTTC. Its protein is CASSPLRQGATPSYGYTF.

The chain combines TRBV18 with TRBJ1-1, with a tentative D call TRBD1 (5 bases). The ends were cut back, 0 bases at V and 1 base at J, with 30 bases in the middle. The CDR3 is 22 residues long. CDR1 is KGHSH and CDR2 is LQKENI in the germline V gene. The CDR3 DNA is TGTGCCAGCTCACCACCGGTGGTCACAAGGGGAACAAAAAAACAACCGAACACTGAAGCTTTCTTT. Protein sequence: CASSPPVVTRGTKKQPNTEAFF.

The chain is built from TRBV11-3 and TRBJ2-3; the D is unclear. The CDR3 loop spans 12 amino acids. The germline V gene encodes CDR1 SGHNT and CDR2 YENEEA. Trimming shortened V by 4 bases and J by 4 bases, and 6 bases separated the two germline ends. The CDR3 protein is CASSWGPDTQYF. In nucleotides, the CDR3 is TGTGCCAGCAGCTGGGGTCCAGATACGCAGTATTTT. Full variable domain (outside the CDR3, taken from reference TRBV11-3 and TRBJ2-3): EAGVVQSPRYKIIEKKQPVAFWCNPISGHNTLYWYLQNLGQGPELLIRYENEEAVDDSQLPKDRFSAERLKGVDSTLKIQPAELGDSAVYLCASSWGPDTQYFGPGTRLTVL.

The chain combines TRBV15 with TRBJ1-3; D may be TRBD1 (6 bases). In germline, CDR1 is LNHNV, CDR2 YYDKDF (reference sequence). V was pared by 2 bases and J by 2 bases, with 7 bases between. The length of the CDR3 is 14 residues. The CDR3 DNA sequence: TGTGCCACCAGCAGATCAGGGGCTGGAAACACCATATATTTT. Translating it yields CATSRSGAGNTIYF.

The V and J genes are TRBV28 and TRBJ2-3; 9 bases are shared with TRBD2. The V segment lost 8 bases and the J segment 4 bases; nucleotides outside the gene matches: 13. This CDR3 spans 16 amino acids. Germline CDR1 MDHEN, CDR2 SYDVKM. CDR3 nucleotide sequence: TGTGCCAGCGGACTTAGCGGGAGTTCCAACGCAGATACGCAGTATTTT. Its translation is CASGLSGSSNADTQYF.

This clone was detected only a few times. This chain uses TRBV19 with TRBJ1-5; 7 bases are shared with TRBD1. Per germline, CDR1 LNHDA and CDR2 SQIVND (reference sequence). The CDR3 consists of 16 residues. Germline trimming cut 6 bases from V and 6 bases from J; bases unmatched to any gene: 14. CDR3 nucleotide sequence: TGTGCCAGTAGCGCTTCCCCGAGGGGGCAGGGTCAGCCCCAGCATTTT. As protein: CASSASPRGQGQPQHF.

V usage is TRBV5-1 and J usage is TRBJ2-5, with 10 bases lining up with TRBD1. Germline V gives CDR1 SGHRS, CDR2 YFSETQ. This CDR3 comprises 15 residues. V shed 4 bases, J shed 7 bases, and the junction held 10 bases outside the gene matches. CDR3 sequence (DNA): TGCGCCAGCAGCATCCGGGACAGGGGCTCTCGGACCCAGTACTTC. This sequence encodes CASSIRDRGSRTQYF.

This chain connects TRBV5-1 to TRBJ1-5; tentative D call: TRBD1 (5 bases). In germline, CDR1 is SGHRS, CDR2 YFSETQ. The CDR3 spans 15 residues. V was trimmed by 0 bases and J by 5 bases, leaving 12 bases between them. The CDR3 sequence: CASSLGGQIHQPQHF. CDR3 nucleotides: TGCGCCAGCAGCTTGGGAGGACAAATACATCAGCCCCAGCATTTT.

This chain uses TRBV7-8 with TRBJ1-2, with D uncertain. The germline gives CDR1 SGHVS, CDR2 FQNEAQ. This CDR3 is 13 amino acids long. The V gene lost 8 bases and the J gene lost 8 bases, with 18 bases spanning the gap. The CDR3 DNA is TGTGCCAGCGCGACCCGAGGAAATCAAGGCTACACCTTC. Its translation: CASATRGNQGYTF.

J is TRBJ2-3 and V is TRBV19; tentative D call: TRBD1 (6 bases). With 5 bases removed from V and 0 bases from J, the gap between germline ends came to 15 bases. The CDR3 totals 16 residues. Germline V gene sequence: CDR1 LNHDA, CDR2 SQIVND (reference sequence). Here the CDR3 DNA reads TGTGCCAGTAGTGTTACTGGGGACACTAGCACAGATACGCAGTATTTT. Protein sequence: CASSVTGDTSTDTQYF.

A single count supports this clone. This chain links TRBV9 with TRBJ2-3; perhaps TRBD1 as D (6 bases). The CDR3 spans 16 residues. V lost 4 bases and J lost 2, with 17 bases in between. CDR1 and CDR2 from the germline V gene are SGDLS and YYNGEE. CDR3 in DNA: TGTGCCAGCAGCCTAGGGAAGGGGGTGACCACAGATACGCAGTATTTT. It specifies CASSLGKGVTTDTQYF. Full variable domain (rest looked up from reference TRBV9 and TRBJ2-3): DSGVTQTPKHLITATGQRVTLRCSPRSGDLSVYWYQQSLDQGLQFLIQYYNGEERAKGNILERFSAQQFPDLHSELNLSSLELGDSALYFCASSLGKGVTTDTQYFGPGTRLTVL.

The genes are TRBV4-3 and TRBJ1-6; D remains ambiguous. The CDR3 length is 13 residues. Germline V gene sequence: CDR1 LGHNA, CDR2 YSLEER. Between the trimmed V and J ends, which lost 0 bases and 9 bases, there was a span of 6 bases. The CDR3 is CASSQEVRSPLHF. In nucleotides, the CDR3 is TGCGCCAGCAGCCAAGAGGTCCGTTCACCCCTCCACTTT.

The chain has TRBV29-1 and TRBJ2-1; the match to TRBD1 covers 8 bases. The V gene's germline CDR1 is SQVTM and CDR2 ANQGSEA. The CDR3 is 16 amino acids. Trimming removed 0 bases from V and 0 bases from J; junction bases left unmatched: 4. Here the CDR3 DNA reads TGCAGCGTTGAAGATCCGGACAGGGACTCCTACAATGAGCAGTTCTTC. It codes for CSVEDPDRDSYNEQFF.

This CDR3 is CASSRTAIYNQPQHF. DNA of the CDR3: TGTGCCAGTAGCCGAACGGCCATTTACAATCAGCCCCAGCATTTT. The chain joins TRBV19 to TRBJ1-5; D unclear. Germline V gene lookup returns CDR1 LNHDA and CDR2 SQIVND (reference sequence). Between the trimmed V and J ends, which lost 6 bases and 3 bases, there was a span of 15 bases. CDR3 length: 15 amino acids.

The CDR3 DNA follows: TGCGGCAAACTAGCCCTTCAGCAGTTCTTC. The encoded protein is CGKLALQQFF. The rearrangement links TRBV10-1 to TRBJ2-1; the D gene is possibly TRBD2 (6 bases). The CDR3 length is 10 residues. Per germline, CDR1 WNHNN and CDR2 SYGVQD (reference sequence).

J is TRBJ2-2 and V is TRBV6-6, with unresolved D. Germline CDR1 MNHNY, CDR2 SVGAGI (reference sequence). CDR3 length: 11 residues. V lost 2 bases and J 7 bases, leaving 2 bases between the germline ends. The CDR3 nucleotides read TGTGCCAGCAGTTACGTCGGGGAGCTGTTTTTT. Protein: CASSYVGELFF.